Here is one T cell receptor (beta chain) with its context. Its antigen is unidentified. With V trimmed by 6 bases and J by 5 bases, 5 bases remained unmatched. Germline V CDR1 and CDR2: SGHRS, YFSETQ. This CDR3 comprises 13 residues. The data were obtained in a study of pediatric ulcerative colitis. Points from the study as a whole: Rectal repertoires separated controls, mild-moderate and acute severe colitis. A couple of rectal clonotypes were found only in ulcerative colitis patients, all of them. Compared with controls, ulcerative colitis showed greater blood-rectum clone sharing.

Profiled with immunoSEQ multiplex PCR; TCRdb holds only in-frame clones, not every one. The sample yields tens of thousands of clones, around 87% seen once. The J gene is TRBJ2-3, the V gene TRBV5-1; 8 bases agree with TRBD1. Sequencing was done on a sample of blood. The sequence was collected from a boy younger than 18 who was a control in a study of pediatric ulcerative colitis. The CDR3 nucleotides are TGCGCCAGCACAGGACAGGGTGGAGATACGCAGTATTTT. Protein sequence: CASTGQGGDTQYF.